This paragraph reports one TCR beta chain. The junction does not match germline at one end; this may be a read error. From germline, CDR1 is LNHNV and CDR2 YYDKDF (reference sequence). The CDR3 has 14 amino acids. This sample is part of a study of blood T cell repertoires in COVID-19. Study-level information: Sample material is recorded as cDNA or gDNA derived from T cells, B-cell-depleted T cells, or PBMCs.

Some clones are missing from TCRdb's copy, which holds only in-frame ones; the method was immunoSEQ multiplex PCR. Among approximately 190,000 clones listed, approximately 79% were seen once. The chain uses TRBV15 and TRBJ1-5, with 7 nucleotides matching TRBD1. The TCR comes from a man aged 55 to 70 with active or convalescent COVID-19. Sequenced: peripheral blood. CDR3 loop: CATSRDRVSQPQHF. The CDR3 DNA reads TGTGCCACCAGCCGAGACAGGGTCAGCCAGCCCCAGCATTTT.